The rows below give T cell receptor beta chains drawn from one sample of a study of graft-versus-host responses after intestinal transplantation. TCRdb keeps only in-frame clones here, not all; method: immunoSEQ multiplex PCR. The table has around 18,000 clones, about 90% seen once. The material sequenced was PBMCs, taken around 110 days after intestinal transplant. The receptors come from a human patient who received an intestinal transplant, so some T cells may come from the graft donor. CDR3s include the opening cysteine and the closing phenylalanine or tryptophan. The D gene is left open where the match is weak. Not every row has a clone size; where given, it reads once, few, many or a size class.

V gene: TRBV27; clone size: once; J gene: TRBJ1-5; D gene: NA; CDR3 DNA: TGTGCCAGCAGTTTATCAGGTAGCCCCCAGAGGCCCCAGCATTTT; CDR3 protein: CASSLSGSPQRPQHF
V gene: TRBV11-2; clone size: NA; J gene: TRBJ2-7; D gene: NA; CDR3 DNA: TGTGCCAGCAGCGGAGGGGGGGGTACCGAGCAGTACTTC; CDR3 protein: CASSGGGGTEQYF
V gene: TRBV14; clone size: once; J gene: TRBJ1-2; D gene: NA; CDR3 DNA: TGTGCCAGCAGCCCCAACCTCGGACAGCTGGAAGGCTACACCTTC; CDR3 protein: CASSPNLGQLEGYTF
V gene: TRBV4-3; clone size: NA; J gene: TRBJ1-4; D gene: NA; CDR3 DNA: TGCGCCAGCAGCCAAAATGGGGGATTAAATGAAAAACTGTTTTTT; CDR3 protein: CASSQNGGLNEKLFF
V gene: TRBV29-1; clone size: NA; J gene: TRBJ1-3; D gene: NA; CDR3 DNA: TGCAGCGTTGACGTTCGGGACTCTGGAAACACCATATATTTT; CDR3 protein: CSVDVRDSGNTIYF
V gene: TRBV7-2; clone size: NA; J gene: TRBJ2-5; D gene: NA; CDR3 DNA: TGTGCCAGCAGCTTAGGGACACCCCAGACCCAGTACTTC; CDR3 protein: CASSLGTPQTQYF
V gene: TRBV10-3; clone size: NA; J gene: TRBJ2-4; D gene: NA; CDR3 DNA: TGTGCCATCAGTGAGTCCAGGGGACCAGCCAAAAACATTCAGTACTTC; CDR3 protein: CAISESRGPAKNIQYF
V gene: TRBV9; clone size: NA; J gene: TRBJ1-1; D gene: TRBD1; CDR3 DNA: TGTGCCAGCAGCGTAGGGACAGGAATGAACACTGAAGCTTTCTTT; CDR3 protein: CASSVGTGMNTEAFF
V gene: TRBV4-1; clone size: NA; J gene: TRBJ2-3; D gene: TRBD2; CDR3 DNA: TGCGCCAGCACCTTGGAGGGACTAGCGGGAGGGCCTATAACAGATACGCAGTATTTT; CDR3 protein: CASTLEGLAGGPITDTQYF
V gene: TRBV30; clone size: NA; J gene: TRBJ2-7; D gene: NA; CDR3 DNA: TGTGCCTGGACCACCGACGGCTACGAGCAGTACTTC; CDR3 protein: CAWTTDGYEQYF
V gene: TRBV7-7; clone size: NA; J gene: TRBJ2-2; D gene: TRBD2; CDR3 DNA: TGTGCTAGCAGCTTAGGAGCGGGAGGGCCCGGGGAGCTGTTTTTT; CDR3 protein: CASSLGAGGPGELFF
V gene: TRBV27; clone size: once; J gene: TRBJ2-1; D gene: NA; CDR3 DNA: TGTGCCAGCAGTTTCGAGGGGGGGAATGAGCAGTTCTTC; CDR3 protein: CASSFEGGNEQFF
V gene: TRBV4-2; clone size: NA; J gene: TRBJ1-1; D gene: NA; CDR3 DNA: TGTGCCAGCAGCCAAGATCCCCGGGATGTCACTGAAGCTTTCTTT; CDR3 protein: CASSQDPRDVTEAFF
V gene: TRBV28; clone size: NA; J gene: TRBJ1-5; D gene: NA; CDR3 DNA: TGTGCCAGCAGTTTCGTTATGGTGGATCAGCCCCAGCATTTT; CDR3 protein: CASSFVMVDQPQHF
V gene: TRBV23-1; clone size: NA; J gene: TRBJ2-1; D gene: NA; CDR3 DNA: TGCGCCAGCAGCCAATCTAGGAAGGCTAAGGGCAATGAGCAGTTCTTC; CDR3 protein: CASSQSRKAKGNEQFF
V gene: TRBV28; clone size: NA; J gene: TRBJ2-2; D gene: TRBD1; CDR3 DNA: TGTGCCAGCAGTTTATGGGACAGGGGATCCGGGGAGCTGTTTTTT; CDR3 protein: CASSLWDRGSGELFF
V gene: TRBV4-2; clone size: NA; J gene: TRBJ2-1; D gene: NA; CDR3 DNA: TGTGCCAGCAGCCGTGACGGGAGTAGTAACAATGAGCAGTTCTTC; CDR3 protein: CASSRDGSSNNEQFF
V gene: TRBV28; clone size: NA; J gene: TRBJ2-7; D gene: NA; CDR3 DNA: TGTGCCAGCACCCCAGGGGGAGGCGAGCAGTACTTC; CDR3 protein: CASTPGGGEQYF
V gene: TRBV30; clone size: NA; J gene: TRBJ1-1; D gene: NA; CDR3 DNA: TGTGCCTGGAGTGTGGGGCCCATGAACACTGAAGCTTTCTTT; CDR3 protein: CAWSVGPMNTEAFF
V gene: TRBV2; clone size: NA; J gene: TRBJ1-6; D gene: TRBD1; CDR3 DNA: TGTGCCAGCAGGGACAGGGACTTCTCCTATAATTCACCCCTCCACTTT; CDR3 protein: CASRDRDFSYNSPLHF
V gene: TRBV4-2; clone size: NA; J gene: TRBJ2-1; D gene: NA; CDR3 DNA: TGTGCCAGCAGCCAAGGCTTGGACAGAAGCTCCTACAATGAGCAGTTCTTC; CDR3 protein: CASSQGLDRSSYNEQFF
V gene: TRBV14; clone size: NA; J gene: TRBJ2-7; D gene: TRBD1; CDR3 DNA: TGTGCCAGCAGCCAAGGGATACTAAGGGGGCGCGCCTACGAGCAGTACTTC; CDR3 protein: CASSQGILRGRAYEQYF
V gene: TRBV10-1; clone size: NA; J gene: TRBJ2-7; D gene: TRBD2; CDR3 DNA: TGCGCCGGCACCCCGGGACTAGGAGAGACCTACGAGCAGTACTTC; CDR3 protein: CAGTPGLGETYEQYF
V gene: TRBV6-9; clone size: NA; J gene: TRBJ1-2; D gene: TRBD1; CDR3 DNA: TGTGCCAGCAGACCTGCCAGGGGGCTCCTTGGCTACACCTTC; CDR3 protein: CASRPARGLLGYTF
V gene: TRBV29-1; clone size: NA; J gene: TRBJ1-2; D gene: NA; CDR3 DNA: TGCAGCGTCCAGTCGCTACCCCTACCCAATGGCTACACCTTC; CDR3 protein: CSVQSLPLPNGYTF
V gene: TRBV6-5; clone size: NA; J gene: TRBJ1-1; D gene: NA; CDR3 DNA: TGTGCCAGCAGTGATCCAACTCAGGGGACTGAAGCTTTCTTT; CDR3 protein: CASSDPTQGTEAFF
V gene: TRBV7-9; clone size: NA; J gene: TRBJ1-2; D gene: TRBD1; CDR3 DNA: TGTGCCAGCAGCCTTGGGACAGCCGTATCCCGTCACTATGGCTACACCTTC; CDR3 protein: CASSLGTAVSRHYGYTF